One and the same sample provided the 29 T cell receptor beta chains below, sequenced in a study of shared clonotypes between healthy human individuals. The assay was immunoSEQ multiplex PCR, and TCRdb's table has in-frame clones only and misses some. Of around 720,000 clones listed, about three quarters are singletons. Sequenced material: memory CD4+ T cells sorted from blood. Sample subset: CD45RA-negative fraction. All receptors derive from a young woman in good health.

This chain uses TRBV5-1 with TRBJ1-4, with 9 bases aligning to TRBD1. With V trimmed by 4 bases and J by 10 bases, 14 bases remained unmatched. The CDR3 length is 16 residues. The germline CDR1 and CDR2 sequences are SGHRS and YFSETQ. CDR3 in DNA: TGCGCCAGCAGCGGAACGACGGGACAGGGAACGAGAAAACTGTTTTTT. Amino acids: CASSGTTGQGTRKLFF.

The chain combines TRBV27 with TRBJ2-6; D possibly uses TRBD1 or TRBD2 (6 bases each). Per germline, CDR1 MNHEY and CDR2 SMNVEV (reference sequence). Deletions cut 6 bases from V and 0 bases from J, with 24 bases between. This CDR3 has 20 amino acids. DNA of the CDR3: TGTGCCAGCAGCGCGGGGTTGGGGGCGGGATCCCCCTCTGGGGCCAACGTCCTGACTTTC. Protein: CASSAGLGAGSPSGANVLTF.

Ten or more counts support this clone. The gene calls are TRBV13 and TRBJ1-5; D is unresolved. The CDR3 runs to 15 residues. V lost 5 bases and J lost 6, with 17 bases in between. The germline CDR1 and CDR2 sequences are PRHDT and FYEKMQ (reference sequence). The CDR3 DNA follows: TGTGCCAGCAGCGAGGACCGTGCCGGGCCTCAGCCCCAGCATTTT. It specifies CASSEDRAGPQPQHF.

The CDR3 is CASSQGRASGRYEQYF. CDR3 nucleotide sequence: TGCGCCAGCAGCCAAGGTCGGGCTAGCGGGAGGTACGAGCAGTACTTC. The V gene is TRBV4-1, the J gene TRBJ2-7, with TRBD2 identical over 11 bases. The trim removed 1 base at V and 4 bases at J, leaving 6 bases unmatched. The CDR3 length is 16 residues. CDR1 is MGHRA, CDR2 YSYEKL, per germline.

The chain couples TRBV28 to TRBJ2-1; 9 bases agree with TRBD1. The V segment lost 6 bases and the J segment 8 bases; nucleotides outside the gene matches: 14. This CDR3 spans 16 amino acids. CDR1 is MDHEN, CDR2 SYDVKM, per germline. The CDR3: CASSPIRDRVKYEQFF. In DNA form, the CDR3 reads TGTGCCAGCAGCCCAATTAGGGACAGGGTGAAATATGAGCAGTTCTTC.

This sequence joins TRBV7-9 and TRBJ2-3; unclear D gene. V dropped 4 bases and J dropped 4 bases, with 12 bases sitting between them. CDR3 length equals 14 residues. Germline-derived CDR1 and CDR2 are SEHNR and FQNEAQ (reference sequence). CDR3 nucleotide sequence: TGTGCCAGCAGCTACTTGTGGGCCCCAGATACGCAGTATTTT. It specifies CASSYLWAPDTQYF.

This clone was observed at least ten times. This sample also contains other DNA sequences that code for the same CDR3. The rearrangement uses TRBV28 and TRBJ2-3; tentative D call: TRBD2 (5 bases). V lost 6 bases and J 0 bases, leaving 10 bases between the germline ends. Germline CDR1 and CDR2: MDHEN and SYDVKM. The length of the CDR3 is 14 residues. CDR3 sequence (DNA): TGTGCCAGCAGCCTTGGACTGAGCACAGATACGCAGTATTTT. This gives the protein CASSLGLSTDTQYF.

CDR3 bases: TGTGCCAGCTCTACGGGGGGAGTCTACGAGCAGTACTTC. The encoded protein is CASSTGGVYEQYF. V usage is TRBV25-1 and J usage is TRBJ2-5, with 7 positions matching TRBD2. The DNA matches TRBJ2-7 better at its end, which makes the J call doubtful. The CDR3 extends over 13 amino acids. CDR1 and CDR2 from the germline V gene are MGHDK and SYGVNS.

V is TRBV5-6 and J is TRBJ2-1; D not certain. The ends were cut back, 5 bases at V and 3 bases at J, with 15 bases in the middle. The CDR3 has 15 amino acids. Germline V gene lookup returns CDR1 SGHDT and CDR2 YYEEEE. CDR3 nucleotides: TGTGCCAGCAGTTCAGACCCGACGGACTACAATGAGCAGTTCTTC. Translation: CASSSDPTDYNEQFF.

This clone has just a few counts. J is TRBJ2-5 and V is TRBV11-2; 7 bases are shared with TRBD1. After removal of 7 bases from V and 4 bases from J, the junction contained 9 bases not matched to a gene. The CDR3 runs to 14 residues. The germline CDR1 and CDR2 sequences are SGHAT and FQNNGV. CDR3 nucleotide sequence: TGTGCCAGCAATAGAGGGGGCCCACGAGAGACCCAGTACTTC. Translated: CASNRGGPRETQYF.

This sequence joins TRBV14 and TRBJ2-2; D gene ambiguous. This CDR3 is built from 13 residues. The V end was cut by 4 bases, the J end by 6 bases, with 9 bases between. Germline values: CDR1 SGHDN, CDR2 FVKESK. CDR3 sequence (DNA): TGTGCCAGCAGCCGAATGAATTCCGGGGAGCTGTTTTTT. It yields the protein CASSRMNSGELFF.

Here the CDR3 reads CASSRGINEKLFF. For the CDR3, the DNA is TGTGCCAGCTCAAGAGGGATCAATGAAAAACTGTTTTTT. The chain combines TRBV18 with TRBJ1-4, with D uncertain. V was clipped by 5 bases and J by 5 bases, with 9 bases between them. CDR3 length: 13 residues. Germline loops: CDR1 KGHSH, CDR2 LQKENI. Together with reference TRBV18 and TRBJ1-4, the CDR3 gives the full variable domain: NAGVMQNPRHLVRRRGQEARLRCSPMKGHSHVYWYRQLPEEGLKFMVYLQKENIIDESGMPKERFSAEFPKEGPSILRIQQVVRGDSAAYFCASSRGINEKLFFGSGTQLSVL.

There are a few counts of this clone. This specimen includes other DNA sequences encoding the same CDR3. This sequence joins TRBV5-1 and TRBJ2-1; D unresolved. The germline CDR1 and CDR2 sequences are SGHRS and YFSETQ. V was cut by 0 bases and J by 3 bases, with 7 bases left in between. The CDR3 is made up of 14 amino acids. DNA of the CDR3: TGCGCCAGCAGCTTGGACTATAGCTACAATGAGCAGTTCTTC. It codes for CASSLDYSYNEQFF.

CDR3 amino acids: CASSIMTTNTEAFF. CDR3 DNA sequence: TGTGCCAGTAGTATTATGACGACGAACACTGAAGCTTTCTTT. V is TRBV19 and J is TRBJ1-1; no clear D. Germline V CDR1 and CDR2: LNHDA, SQIVND (reference sequence). This CDR3 region has 14 residues. V shed 3 bases and J shed 1 base, with 9 bases lying between them.

The CDR3 DNA reads TGTGCCAGTGAAATACAGGGCGCCGGCACTGAAGCTTTCTTT. This codes for CASEIQGAGTEAFF. This chain uses TRBV19 with TRBJ1-1, with D tentatively TRBD1 (6 bases). The CDR3 runs 14 residues. Trimming pared 8 bases from V and 4 bases from J, leaving 17 bases between. The germline V gene encodes CDR1 LNHDA and CDR2 SQIVND (reference sequence).

The chain recombines TRBV6-5 with TRBJ2-7; D is possibly TRBD1 (6 bases). CDR1 is MNHEY, CDR2 SVGAGI, per germline. Trimming pared 6 bases from V and 0 bases from J, leaving 15 bases between. The CDR3 spans 15 residues. The CDR3 sequence: CASSRTTGLSYEQYF. CDR3 in DNA: TGTGCCAGCAGCCGAACTACAGGGCTCTCCTACGAGCAGTACTTC.

The chain employs TRBV29-1 and TRBJ2-7, with D uncertain. Trimming took 4 bases from V and 6 from J, leaving 10 bases between them. There are 11 residues in the CDR3. From germline, CDR1 is SQVTM and CDR2 ANQGSEA. The CDR3 protein is CSVGLDREQYF. DNA of the CDR3: TGCAGCGTTGGGCTAGACCGCGAGCAGTACTTC.

The chain combines TRBV19 with TRBJ2-1; either TRBD1 or TRBD2 may fit D (5 bases each). With 2 bases removed from V and 2 bases from J, the gap between germline ends came to 10 bases. The CDR3 contains 15 residues. CDR1 and CDR2 from the germline V gene are LNHDA and SQIVND (reference sequence). The CDR3 nucleotides read TGTGCCAGTAGTATAATTGGGGGTCCCTACAATGAGCAGTTCTTC. It yields the protein CASSIIGGPYNEQFF.

The chain employs TRBV29-1 and TRBJ2-7, with 7 bases fitting TRBD1. Germline V lookup: CDR1 SQVTM, CDR2 ANQGSEA. The V and J ends lost 6 bases and 6 bases, in that order; junction bases with no gene match: 5. This CDR3 region has 11 residues. This CDR3 is CSVDRDREQYF. CDR3 coding DNA: TGCAGCGTCGACAGGGATCGCGAGCAGTACTTC.

Ten or more counts support this clone. V is TRBV29-1 and J is TRBJ2-7; TRBD1 agrees at 8 bases. The CDR3 is made up of 16 amino acids. The junction had 8 bases not matched to a gene; V was cut back by 1 base and J by 0 bases. Per the germline V gene, CDR1 is SQVTM and CDR2 is ANQGSEA. In nucleotides, the CDR3 is TGCAGCGTTGAAGCTAGAGGGACAGGTGACTCCTACGAGCAGTACTTC. Its translation: CSVEARGTGDSYEQYF.

The chain carries TRBV19 and TRBJ2-7; 13 positions agree with TRBD2. The trim removed 4 bases at V and 2 bases at J, leaving 5 bases unmatched. This CDR3 region has 16 residues. The germline V gene encodes CDR1 LNHDA and CDR2 SQIVND (reference sequence). CDR3 sequence reads: CASSKGLAGDAYEQYF. DNA for the CDR3: TGTGCCAGTAGTAAAGGACTAGCGGGAGACGCCTACGAGCAGTACTTC.

V gene TRBV25-1 combines with J gene TRBJ2-1; 8 bases map to TRBD1. J gave up 7 bases and V 7 bases, and 12 bases lay outside the gene matches. This CDR3 region has 15 residues. Germline V gene sequence: CDR1 MGHDK, CDR2 SYGVNS. Here the CDR3 reads CASTTYTGGGNEQFF. CDR3 nucleotides: TGTGCCAGCACAACTTACACAGGGGGAGGAAATGAGCAGTTCTTC.

The table lists this clone with a few counts. CDR3 in amino acids: CASSRFGQGIGEQYF. The CDR3 nucleotides read TGTGCCAGCAGTCGATTCGGACAGGGCATAGGTGAGCAGTACTTC. J is TRBJ2-7 and V is TRBV27; 8 bases map to TRBD1. V was clipped by 5 bases and J by 7 bases; unmatched bases: 13. The CDR3 runs to 15 residues. The germline CDR1 and CDR2 sequences are MNHEY and SMNVEV (reference sequence).

Notes on this clone: The sample holds other DNA sequences that translate to the same CDR3. The chain combines TRBV18 with TRBJ2-1; 8 nucleotides align to TRBD1. Trimming cost V 3 bases and J 1 base; bases outside gene matches: 2. This CDR3 spans 15 amino acids. From germline, CDR1 is KGHSH and CDR2 LQKENI. The CDR3: CASSPGTGSYNEQFF. The CDR3 region has the DNA TGTGCCAGCTCACCCGGGACAGGATCCTACAATGAGCAGTTCTTC.

This rearrangement joins TRBV29-1 to TRBJ2-1; 7 bases fit TRBD2. Germline V gene lookup returns CDR1 SQVTM and CDR2 ANQGSEA. CDR3 length: 12 residues. V lost 6 bases, J lost 5 bases, and 4 bases stayed unmatched. Written as DNA, the CDR3 is TGCAGCGTGCGGACTAGAAACAATGAGCAGTTCTTC. It encodes CSVRTRNNEQFF.

This clone occurred a few times. The rearrangement links TRBV29-1 to TRBJ2-1; maybe TRBD2 (7 bases). The CDR3 has 13 amino acids. Germline CDR1 and CDR2: SQVTM and ANQGSEA. Trimming shortened V by 6 bases and J by 2 bases, and 11 bases separated the two germline ends. This CDR3 reads CSVQRDTYNEQFF. CDR3 DNA: TGCAGCGTCCAGCGGGACACCTACAATGAGCAGTTCTTC.

V usage is TRBV27 and J usage is TRBJ2-7, with 9 bases fitting TRBD1. The J segment lost 1 base and the V segment lost 11 bases, leaving 9 bases of the junction unmatched. Per the germline V gene, CDR1 is MNHEY and CDR2 is SMNVEV (reference sequence). CDR3 length: 14 amino acids. For the CDR3, the DNA is TGTGCCGTCAAAACCGGGACAGGGTCCTACGAGCAGTACTTC. This translates into CAVKTGTGSYEQYF.

The rearrangement joins TRBV18 to TRBJ2-5; 8 positions match TRBD1. Germline CDR1 reads KGHSH; CDR2 reads LQKENI. V lost 5 bases and J lost 3; bases outside the gene matches: 5. This CDR3 region has 14 residues. CDR3 sequence: CASSAGTGEETQYF. For the CDR3, the DNA is TGTGCCAGCTCAGCGGGGACAGGCGAAGAGACCCAGTACTTC.

V gene TRBV14 combines with J gene TRBJ1-2; no clear D. This CDR3 contains 15 residues. CDR1 is SGHDN, CDR2 FVKESK, per germline. The ends were cut back, 0 bases at V and 0 bases at J, with 8 bases in the middle. CDR3 amino acids: CASSQDSTANYGYTF. The CDR3 nucleotides read TGTGCCAGCAGCCAAGATTCTACAGCTAACTATGGCTACACCTTC.